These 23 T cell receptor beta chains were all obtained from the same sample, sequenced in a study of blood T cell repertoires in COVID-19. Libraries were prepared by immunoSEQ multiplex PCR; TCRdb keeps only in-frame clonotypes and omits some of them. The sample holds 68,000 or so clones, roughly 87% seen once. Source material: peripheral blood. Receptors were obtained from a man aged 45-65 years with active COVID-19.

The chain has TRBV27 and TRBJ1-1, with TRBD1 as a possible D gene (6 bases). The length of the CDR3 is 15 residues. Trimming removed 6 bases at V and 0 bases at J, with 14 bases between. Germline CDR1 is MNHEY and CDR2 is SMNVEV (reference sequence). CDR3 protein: CASSGYGQLNTEAFF. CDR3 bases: TGTGCCAGCAGCGGTTATGGACAGTTGAACACTGAAGCTTTCTTT.

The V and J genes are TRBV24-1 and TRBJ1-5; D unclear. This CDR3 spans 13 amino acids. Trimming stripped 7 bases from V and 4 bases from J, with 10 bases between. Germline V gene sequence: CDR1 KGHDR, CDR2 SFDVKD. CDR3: CATSGLGNQPQHF. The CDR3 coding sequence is TGTGCCACCAGCGGACTGGGAAATCAGCCCCAGCATTTT.

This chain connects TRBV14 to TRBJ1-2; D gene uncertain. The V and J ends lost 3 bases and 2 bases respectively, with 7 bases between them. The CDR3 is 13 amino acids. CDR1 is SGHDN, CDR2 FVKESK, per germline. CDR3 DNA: TGTGCCAGCAGCCATACACGAAACTATGGCTACACCTTC. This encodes CASSHTRNYGYTF.

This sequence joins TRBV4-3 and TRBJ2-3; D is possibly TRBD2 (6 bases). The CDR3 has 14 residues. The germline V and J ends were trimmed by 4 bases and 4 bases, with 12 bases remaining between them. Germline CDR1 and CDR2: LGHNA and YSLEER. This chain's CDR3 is CASSPAGFADTQYF. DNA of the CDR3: TGCGCCAGCAGCCCAGCGGGTTTCGCAGATACGCAGTATTTT.

The CDR3 bases are TGTGCCAGCAGTAGGACAGACAATAACTATGGCTACACCTTC. Its protein product is CASSRTDNNYGYTF. The V gene is TRBV27, the J gene TRBJ1-2; TRBD1 might be the D (6 bases). CDR3 length: 14 amino acids. CDR1 and CDR2 (germline): MNHEY, SMNVEV (reference sequence). The V gene lost 5 bases and the J gene lost 1 base, with 11 bases spanning the gap.

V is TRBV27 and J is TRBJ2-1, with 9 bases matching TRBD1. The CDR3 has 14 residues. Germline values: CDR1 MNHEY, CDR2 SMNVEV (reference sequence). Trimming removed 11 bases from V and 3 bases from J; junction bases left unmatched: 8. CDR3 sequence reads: CACRQGGNYNEQFF. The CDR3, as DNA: TGTGCCTGCCGACAGGGGGGAAACTACAATGAGCAGTTCTTC.

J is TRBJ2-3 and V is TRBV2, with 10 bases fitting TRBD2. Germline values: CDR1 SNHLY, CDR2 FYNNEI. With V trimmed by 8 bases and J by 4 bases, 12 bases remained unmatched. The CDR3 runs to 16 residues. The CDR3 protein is CASGTASGSRPDTQYF. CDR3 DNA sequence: TGTGCCAGCGGGACGGCTAGCGGGAGTAGGCCAGATACGCAGTATTTT.

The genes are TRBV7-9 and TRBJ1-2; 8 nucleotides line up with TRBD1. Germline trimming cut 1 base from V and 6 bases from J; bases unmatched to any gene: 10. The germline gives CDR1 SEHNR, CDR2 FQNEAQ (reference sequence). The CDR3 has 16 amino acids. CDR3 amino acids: CASSLGANRGFNGYTF. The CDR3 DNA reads TGTGCCAGCAGCTTAGGCGCGAACAGGGGGTTCAATGGCTACACCTTC.

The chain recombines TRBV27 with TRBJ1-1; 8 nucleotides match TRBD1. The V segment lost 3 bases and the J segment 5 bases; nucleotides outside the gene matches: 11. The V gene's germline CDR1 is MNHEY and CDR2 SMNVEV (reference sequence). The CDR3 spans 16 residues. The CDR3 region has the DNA TGTGCCAGCAGTTTCCCGACTCAGGGGGCGGGGACTGAAGCTTTCTTT. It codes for CASSFPTQGAGTEAFF.

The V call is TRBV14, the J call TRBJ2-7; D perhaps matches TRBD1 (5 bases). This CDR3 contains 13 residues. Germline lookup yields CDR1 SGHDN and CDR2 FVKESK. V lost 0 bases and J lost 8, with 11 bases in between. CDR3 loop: CASSQDFQGKQYF. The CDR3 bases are TGTGCCAGCAGCCAAGATTTCCAGGGCAAGCAGTACTTC.

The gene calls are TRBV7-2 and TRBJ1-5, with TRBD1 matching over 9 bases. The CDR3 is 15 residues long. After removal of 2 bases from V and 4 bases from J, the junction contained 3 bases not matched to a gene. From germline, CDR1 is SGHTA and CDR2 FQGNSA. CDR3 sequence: CASSLTGGFNQPQHF. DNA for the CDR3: TGTGCCAGCAGCTTAACAGGGGGCTTTAATCAGCCCCAGCATTTT.

In DNA, the CDR3 is TGTGCCACCAGTGCCCGGGGGGATGGCTACACCTTC. Translation gives CATSARGDGYTF. This chain connects TRBV24-1 to TRBJ1-2; tentative D call: TRBD1 (5 bases). Germline loops: CDR1 KGHDR, CDR2 SFDVKD. CDR3 length: 12 residues. The ends were cut back, 5 bases at V and 6 bases at J, with 9 bases in the middle.

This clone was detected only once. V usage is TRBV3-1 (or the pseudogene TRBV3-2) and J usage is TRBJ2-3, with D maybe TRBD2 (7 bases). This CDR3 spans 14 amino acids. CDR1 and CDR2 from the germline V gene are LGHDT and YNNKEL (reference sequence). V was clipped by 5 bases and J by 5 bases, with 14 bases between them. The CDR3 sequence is CASSRGGSIDTQYF. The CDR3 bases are TGTGCCAGCAGCAGGGGGGGTTCCATAGATACGCAGTATTTT.

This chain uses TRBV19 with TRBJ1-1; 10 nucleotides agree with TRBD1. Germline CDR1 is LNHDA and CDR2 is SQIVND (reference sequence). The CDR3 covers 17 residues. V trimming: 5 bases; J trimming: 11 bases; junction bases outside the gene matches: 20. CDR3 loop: CASSSSGRDRGRPGAFF. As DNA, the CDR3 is TGTGCCAGTAGTTCCTCCGGGCGGGACAGGGGCCGTCCGGGGGCTTTCTTT.

The CDR3 nucleotides read TGTGCCAGCAGCTTGTACAATCAGCCCCAGCATTTT. Amino acid sequence: CASSLYNQPQHF. The chain couples TRBV5-8 to TRBJ1-5, with unresolved D. CDR1 and CDR2 (germline): SGHTS, YDEGEE. The CDR3 runs 12 residues. Trimming took 1 base from V and 3 from J, leaving 2 bases between them. The full variable domain, in which reference TRBV5-8 and TRBJ1-5 provide the parts outside the CDR3, is EAGVTQSPTHLIKTRGQQATLRCSPISGHTSVYWYQQALGLGLQFLLWYDEGEERNRGNFPPRFSGRQFPNYSSELNVNALELEDSALYLCASSLYNQPQHFGDGTRLSIL.

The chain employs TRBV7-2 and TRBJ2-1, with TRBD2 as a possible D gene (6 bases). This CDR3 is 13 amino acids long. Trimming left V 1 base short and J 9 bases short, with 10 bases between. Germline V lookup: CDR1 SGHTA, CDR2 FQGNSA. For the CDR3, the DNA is TGTGCCAGCAGCTTAGTCCCGGAGGGTGAGCAGTTCTTC. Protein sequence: CASSLVPEGEQFF.

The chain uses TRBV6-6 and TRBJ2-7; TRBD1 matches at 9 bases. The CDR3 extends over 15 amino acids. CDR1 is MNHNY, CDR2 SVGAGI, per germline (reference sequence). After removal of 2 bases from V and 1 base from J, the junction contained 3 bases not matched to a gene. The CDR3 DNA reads TGTGCCAGCAGTTACGGGACAGGGCCTTCCTACGAGCAGTACTTC. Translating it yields CASSYGTGPSYEQYF.

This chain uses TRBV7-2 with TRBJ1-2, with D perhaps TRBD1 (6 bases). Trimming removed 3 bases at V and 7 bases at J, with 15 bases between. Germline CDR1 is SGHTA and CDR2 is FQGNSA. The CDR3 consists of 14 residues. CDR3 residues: CASSLAGARVGYTF. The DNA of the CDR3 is TGTGCCAGCAGCTTGGCAGGGGCTAGAGTTGGCTACACCTTC.

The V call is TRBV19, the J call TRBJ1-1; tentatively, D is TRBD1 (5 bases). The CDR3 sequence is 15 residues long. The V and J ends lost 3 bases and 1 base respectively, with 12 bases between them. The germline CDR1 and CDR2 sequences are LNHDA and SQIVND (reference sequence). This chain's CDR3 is CASSILRGANTEAFF. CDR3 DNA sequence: TGTGCCAGTAGTATTCTAAGGGGCGCGAACACTGAAGCTTTCTTT.

CDR3 region: CASSLDRGLHGYTF. As DNA, the CDR3 is TGTGCCAGCAGCTTGGACAGGGGACTGCATGGCTACACCTTC. This chain links TRBV5-5 with TRBJ1-2, with TRBD1 identical over 7 bases. V shed 0 bases, J shed 6 bases, and the junction held 5 bases outside the gene matches. The germline V gene has CDR1 SGHKS and CDR2 YYEKEE (reference sequence). The CDR3 sequence is 14 residues long.

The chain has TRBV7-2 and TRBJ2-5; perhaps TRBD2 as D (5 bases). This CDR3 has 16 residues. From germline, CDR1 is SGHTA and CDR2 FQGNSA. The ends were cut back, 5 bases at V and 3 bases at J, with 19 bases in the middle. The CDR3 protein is CASSPRRVGVKETQYF. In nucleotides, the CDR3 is TGTGCCAGCAGCCCCAGACGGGTCGGGGTAAAAGAGACCCAGTACTTC. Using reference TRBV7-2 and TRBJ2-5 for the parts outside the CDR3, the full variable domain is GAGVSQSPSNKVTEKGKDVELRCDPISGHTALYWYRQSLGQGLEFLIYFQGNSAPDKSGLPSDRFSAERTGGSVSTLTIQRTQQEDSAVYLCASSPRRVGVKETQYFGPGTRLLVL.

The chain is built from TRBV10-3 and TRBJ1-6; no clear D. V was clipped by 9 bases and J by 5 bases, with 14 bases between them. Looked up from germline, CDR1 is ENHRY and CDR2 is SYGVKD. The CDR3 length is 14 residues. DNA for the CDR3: TGTGCCATTTCATCCGAGGGAAATAATTCACCCCTCCACTTT. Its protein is CAISSEGNNSPLHF.

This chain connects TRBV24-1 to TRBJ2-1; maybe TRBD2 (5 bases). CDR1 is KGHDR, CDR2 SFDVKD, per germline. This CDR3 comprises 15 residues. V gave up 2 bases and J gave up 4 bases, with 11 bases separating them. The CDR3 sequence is CATSDSSGGYNEQFF. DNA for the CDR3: TGTGCCACCAGTGATTCCAGCGGCGGATACAATGAGCAGTTCTTC.